Listed below are T cell receptor beta chains from one sample, sequenced in a study of cytomegalovirus exposure and HLA in healthy donors. TCRdb's table, derived via immunoSEQ multiplex PCR, lists solely in-frame clones and lacks some. The data contain 250,000 to 300,000 clones, approximately 86% of them singletons. Sequencing was performed on PBMCs. The source is a woman aged 18-30 years in good health and CMV-seronegative. Both conserved end residues are part of each CDR3. D genes are given only for firm matches. The size field is filled for only some rows; it gives once, few, many or a size class.

15,TRBJ1-4,TRBV6-1,TRBD1,NA,CASLNGDRTNEKLFF,TGTGCCAGCCTTAATGGGGACAGGACCAATGAAAAACTGTTTTTT
15,TRBJ2-7,TRBV27,TRBD2,NA,CASSQGLGRSYEQYF,TGTGCCAGCAGTCAAGGACTAGGAAGATCCTACGAGCAGTACTTC
14,TRBJ1-1,TRBV29-1,TRBD1,NA,CSVEDRGLNTEAFF,TGCAGCGTTGAAGACAGGGGGTTGAACACTGAAGCTTTCTTT
14,TRBJ1-2,TRBV5-8,NA,NA,CASSLTRGNYGYTF,TGTGCCAGCAGCTTGACCAGGGGTAACTATGGCTACACCTTC
14,TRBJ2-7,TRBV6-5,TRBD1,NA,CASSYSSTGTEQYF,TGTGCCAGCAGTTACTCCTCGACAGGGACCGAGCAGTACTTC
13,TRBJ2-3,TRBV7-7,NA,NA,CASSATKRGTQYF,TGTGCCAGCAGCGCTACCAAACGTGGTACGCAGTATTTT
13,TRBJ2-7,TRBV14,NA,NA,CASSQLRAGEQYF,TGTGCCAGCAGCCAACTCAGGGCCGGCGAGCAGTACTTC
14,TRBJ1-5,TRBV10-2,NA,NA,CASNQGNSNQPQHF,TGCGCCAGCAACCAGGGGAATAGCAATCAGCCCCAGCATTTT
15,TRBJ1-2,TRBV9,TRBD1,NA,CASSATGEVYYGYTF,TGTGCCAGCAGCGCGACAGGGGAGGTTTACTATGGCTACACCTTC
15,TRBJ1-5,TRBV2,TRBD1,NA,CASRPDRGLGQPQHF,TGTGCCAGCAGACCCGACAGGGGGCTCGGTCAGCCCCAGCATTTT
13,TRBJ2-3,TRBV10-3,NA,NA,CAIESSGTDTQYF,TGTGCCATCGAGAGTAGCGGCACAGATACGCAGTATTTT
14,TRBJ1-2,TRBV4-1,TRBD1,NA,CASGGTAKSHGYTF,TGCGCCAGCGGTGGGACAGCAAAGTCCCATGGCTACACCTTC
14,TRBJ1-1,TRBV5-6,TRBD1,NA,CASSWGQRNTEAFF,TGTGCCAGCAGCTGGGGACAGCGGAACACTGAAGCTTTCTTT
13,TRBJ1-2,TRBV28,NA,NA,CASSSTTYYGYTF,TGTGCCAGCAGTTCGACGACATACTATGGCTACACCTTC
12,TRBJ2-7,TRBV9,TRBD1,few,CASRGTGNEQYF,TGTGCCAGCAGGGGGACAGGGAACGAGCAGTACTTC
15,TRBJ1-1,TRBV4-3,NA,NA,CASSLGQRLNTEAFF,TGCGCCAGCAGCCTGGGGCAAAGATTGAACACTGAAGCTTTCTTT
12,TRBJ1-6,TRBV12-5,NA,NA,CASGSDNSPLHF,TGTGCTAGTGGTTCAGATAATTCACCCCTCCACTTT
13,TRBJ2-1,TRBV7-3,NA,NA,CASSSNRAGEQFF,TGTGCCAGCAGCTCTAATCGAGCGGGTGAGCAGTTCTTC
12,TRBJ2-7,TRBV28,NA,NA,CASTTFPYEQYF,TGTGCCAGCACCACATTCCCCTACGAGCAGTACTTC
14,TRBJ2-7,TRBV13,NA,NA,CASRNRDNTYEQYF,TGTGCCAGCAGAAACCGGGACAATACCTACGAGCAGTACTTC
17,TRBJ2-6,TRBV28,TRBD1,NA,CASSSRQGKAGANVLTF,TGTGCCAGCAGTTCCCGACAGGGGAAGGCTGGGGCCAACGTCCTGACTTTC
13,TRBJ2-2,TRBV7-6,NA,NA,CASSLATTRELFF,TGTGCCAGCAGCTTAGCGACAACCCGGGAGCTGTTTTTT
15,TRBJ1-1,TRBV10-3,NA,NA,CAISESGLANTEAFF,TGTGCCATCAGTGAGTCGGGGCTCGCGAACACTGAAGCTTTCTTT
15,TRBJ1-5,TRBV6-5,TRBD1,once,CASSPTGGSNQPQHF,TGTGCCAGCAGTCCCACAGGGGGCAGCAATCAGCCCCAGCATTTT
15,TRBJ1-2,TRBV7-2,TRBD1,NA,CASSLGGPTGSGYTF,TGTGCCAGCAGCTTGGGGGGCCCGACAGGGTCTGGCTACACCTTC
15,TRBJ2-3,TRBV30,NA,NA,CAWSVGNKGGDTQYF,TGTGCCTGGAGTGTTGGTAATAAAGGGGGAGATACGCAGTATTTT
14,TRBJ2-7,TRBV19,NA,NA,CASSIGPGYYEQYF,TGTGCCAGTAGTATAGGCCCAGGGTACTACGAGCAGTACTTC
15,TRBJ2-2,TRBV5-1,NA,NA,CASSLGQTVTGELFF,TGCGCCAGCAGCTTAGGACAGACCGTGACCGGGGAGCTGTTTTTT
11,TRBJ2-1,TRBV29-1,NA,NA,CSVDSRNEQFF,TGCAGCGTTGACTCCCGGAATGAGCAGTTCTTC
14,TRBJ2-7,TRBV27,TRBD1,NA,CASSSLQGAYEQYF,TGTGCCAGCAGTTCTCTACAGGGGGCCTACGAGCAGTACTTC
14,TRBJ2-2,TRBV27,NA,NA,CASSFQGSTGELFF,TGTGCCAGCAGTTTTCAGGGTTCCACCGGGGAGCTGTTTTTT
17,TRBJ1-5,TRBV4-1,NA,few,CASSRFLSPTGQQPQHF,TGCGCCAGCAGCCGCTTCCTCTCCCCTACAGGGCAGCAGCCCCAGCATTTT
12,TRBJ1-2,TRBV7-8,NA,NA,CASTSVVYGYTF,TGTGCCAGCACCTCCGTCGTTTATGGCTACACCTTC
17,TRBJ2-7,TRBV5-1,TRBD2,NA,CASSLAVSGGPSYEQYF,TGCGCCAGCAGCTTGGCCGTAAGCGGGGGACCCTCCTACGAGCAGTACTTC
11,TRBJ1-1,TRBV6-5,NA,NA,CASISREEAFF,TGTGCCAGCATATCCCGCGAAGAAGCTTTCTTT
16,TRBJ1-3,TRBV4-1,NA,NA,CASSHLGILSGNTIYF,TGCGCCAGCAGCCACCTCGGGATCCTCTCTGGAAACACCATATATTTT
14,TRBJ1-5,TRBV28,TRBD1,NA,CASSRRDRYQPQHF,TGTGCCAGCAGCCGAAGGGACAGGTACCAGCCCCAGCATTTT
15,TRBJ2-7,TRBV5-4,TRBD1,NA,CASSPPGGKSYEQYF,TGTGCCAGCAGCCCACCAGGGGGCAAGTCCTACGAGCAGTACTTC
14,TRBJ2-7,TRBV27,TRBD1,once,CASSFRDRGDEQYF,TGTGCCAGCAGTTTTAGGGACAGGGGCGACGAGCAGTACTTC
13,TRBJ1-2,TRBV6-5,NA,NA,CASSYDRNYGYTF,TGTGCCAGCAGTTACGACAGAAACTATGGCTACACCTTC
17,TRBJ2-2,TRBV5-1,NA,NA,CASSPRWAGKNTGELFF,TGCGCCAGCAGCCCTCGATGGGCGGGTAAGAACACCGGGGAGCTGTTTTTT
14,TRBJ1-5,TRBV7-2,TRBD1,NA,CAWTSGGADQPQHF,TGTGCCTGGACCTCAGGGGGCGCCGATCAGCCCCAGCATTTT
13,TRBJ2-7,TRBV29-1,TRBD2,NA,CSVGRELLGWQYF,TGCAGCGTGGGGAGGGAACTCCTGGGCTGGCAGTACTTC
14,TRBJ1-5,TRBV7-2,TRBD1,NA,CASSLGQGNQPQHF,TGTGCCAGCAGCCTCGGACAGGGCAATCAGCCCCAGCATTTT
16,TRBJ2-7,TRBV19,TRBD2,NA,CASSIGLAGGSYEQYF,TGTGCCAGTAGTATCGGACTAGCGGGAGGTTCCTACGAGCAGTACTTC
16,TRBJ1-6,TRBV18,TRBD1,NA,CASSADRYGRNSPLHF,TGTGCCAGCTCAGCGGACAGGTACGGTCGGAACTCACCCCTCCACTTT
19,TRBJ2-7,TRBV5-3,TRBD1,NA,CARSLDRDREDFSSYEQYF,TGTGCCAGAAGCTTGGATCGGGACAGGGAAGATTTCAGCTCCTACGAGCAGTACTTC
16,TRBJ1-2,TRBV19,NA,NA,CASRRQAGSQNYGYTF,TGTGCCAGTAGGCGGCAGGCAGGGTCACAGAACTATGGCTACACCTTC
14,TRBJ1-1,TRBV6-5,NA,few,CASSYSNLGAVAFF,TGTGCCAGCAGTTACTCGAATTTGGGGGCGGTAGCTTTCTTT
14,TRBJ2-7,TRBV7-2,TRBD2,NA,CASSPSGGAYEQYF,TGTGCCAGCAGCCCTAGCGGGGGGGCCTACGAGCAGTACTTC
12,TRBJ2-7,TRBV5-1,NA,NA,CASSFLVGEQYF,TGCGCCAGCAGTTTTTTAGTTGGCGAGCAGTACTTC
14,TRBJ1-2,TRBV30,NA,NA,CAWSLLQSNYGYTF,TGTGCCTGGAGCCTCTTACAGAGTAACTATGGCTACACCTTC
14,TRBJ1-5,TRBV5-1,TRBD1,NA,CASSGAQGYQPQHF,TGCGCCAGCAGCGGTGCACAGGGGTATCAGCCCCAGCATTTT
13,TRBJ2-5,TRBV5-4,NA,once,CASSPGLVETQYF,TGTGCCAGCAGCCCGGGACTCGTCGAGACCCAGTACTTC